This TCR beta chain was identified in a study of blood T cell repertoires in COVID-19 (dated by TCRdb to the early 2020s). Concerning the study at large: The collaborator samples originated in the United States, Italy and Spain and spanned the acute and convalescent phases of COVID-19. The material from the prospective study consisted of cDNA or gDNA derived from T cells, B-cell-depleted T cells, or PBMCs. The dataset comprised deeply sampled blood TCRbeta repertoires from subjects exposed to, actively infected with, or recovered from COVID-19. The repertoires were released in a freely available public database meant as a resource for research on the immune response to SARS-CoV-2. The samples were drawn from two sources: the first 160 participants of the ongoing ImmuneRACE study, and 1,254 subjects contributed by 6 global collaborators. A de-identified subject ID, COVID-19 status, age in years and sex were almost always included in the sample metadata. Where available, HLA class I and class II types were obtained from metadata supplied by the sample provider rather than from assay-based typing.

Results and caveats for the whole study, not just this receptor: How much clinical and demographic metadata was included differed by source and by participant, and the metadata was provided uncurated.

In the prospective study, participants were about 18 to 90 years old, resided in approximately 25 geographic areas of the United States, and were enrolled through a virtual design. To assign participants to cohorts, the prospective study relied on clinical history that participants themselves reported in a screening survey and a study questionnaire. In the prospective study, mobile phlebotomists collected whole blood, serum and a nasopharyngeal or oropharyngeal swab from each participant. Over an approximately 2-month period, participants in the prospective study had the option of providing additional blood draws and questionnaires. Prospective study blood samples were shipped either frozen or at room temperature before DNA extraction. TCRbeta CDR3 regions were amplified from genomic DNA using the immunoSEQ Assay, a bias-controlled multiplex PCR. Processing in the source paper ran as follows. Nucleated cell counts per sample were estimated from amplification of reference gene primers within the assay. Sequence reads were collapsed and filtered to measure the absolute abundance of every unique TCRbeta CDR3 rearrangement. For each sample, productive Simpson clonality was calculated as the square root of Simpson's diversity index across productive rearrangements. TCRdb's version of the immuneACCESS table is confined to in-frame rearrangements and falls short of the full clone set. An unresolved V gene accounts for under half of the shortfall where checked; the remainder is of unknown origin. The DNA gave D and trimming, while V, J and clone size come from that table. The sample table holds fewer than 200,000 clones, of which roughly 80% were seen once. Of the sample, about 6% falls within the top ten clones.

On this clone itself: The antigen it binds to is not known. Base-call qualities are not available, and no considerably larger clone is one nucleotide away.

According to the germline V gene, CDR1 reads SGHVS and CDR2 reads FQNEAQ. V was cut back by 5 bases and J by 3 bases, leaving a gap of 13 bases between them. Inclusive of the bounding cysteine and phenylalanine, the CDR3 is 15 residues long. Just CDR3 DNA is preserved here, 45 bases in frame from base 1. The receptor chain draws on TRBV7-8 and TRBJ2-2, and TRBD1 may be the D gene, going by 6 matching bases. The origin of this receptor is a woman aged 40 to 50 with acute COVID-19. Specimen: PBMCs or T cells enriched from blood (not recorded which). The CDR3 protein is CASSNRDTYTGELFF. Here is the DNA: TGTGCCAGCAGCAACCGGGACACATACACCGGGGAGCTGTTTTTT.